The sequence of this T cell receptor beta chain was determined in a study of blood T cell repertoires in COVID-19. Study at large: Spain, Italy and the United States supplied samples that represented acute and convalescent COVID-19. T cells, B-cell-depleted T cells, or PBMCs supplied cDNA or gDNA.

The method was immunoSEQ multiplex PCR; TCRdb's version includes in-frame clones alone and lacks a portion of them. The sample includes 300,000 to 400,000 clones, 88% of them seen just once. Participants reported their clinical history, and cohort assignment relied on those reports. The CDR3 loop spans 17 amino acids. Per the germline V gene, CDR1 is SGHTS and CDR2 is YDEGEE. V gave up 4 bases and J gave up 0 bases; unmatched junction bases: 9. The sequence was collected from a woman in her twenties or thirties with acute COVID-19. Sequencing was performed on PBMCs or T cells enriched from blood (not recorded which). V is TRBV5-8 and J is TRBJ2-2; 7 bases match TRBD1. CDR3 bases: TGTGCCAGCAGCCGTATCCCGGGGACAGCGAACACCGGGGAGCTGTTTTTT. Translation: CASSRIPGTANTGELFF.